Reported below is one TCR beta chain. This clonotype was recorded many times. Its binding antigen is unknown. Within one base of it there is no much larger clone, and no base qualities were kept. Unsorted PBMC libraries were generated from 2 million PBMCs stored in RNAlater at -80 °C until RNA extraction. Multiple sclerosis patients were enrolled in a US clinical protocol under which disease progression was evaluated by magnetic resonance imaging. Peripheral blood was subjected to Ficoll-Hypaque density gradient centrifugation to isolate PBMCs, which were then cryopreserved in liquid nitrogen. The data originate from a study of neurological immune-mediated disorders (dated by TCRdb to the late 2010s). For the study in its entirety: Among the roughly 34 multiple sclerosis patients, relapsing-remitting MS accounted for around 30 and secondary progressive MS accounted for 3. Of the approximately 68 subjects in the cohort, some 14 were HAM/TSP patients, some 35 were multiple sclerosis patients, and 20 were healthy controls. Peripheral blood TCR-beta repertoires from patients with HTLV-I-associated myelopathy (HAM/TSP), patients with multiple sclerosis, and healthy controls were compared in the study using UMI-based sequencing. The approximately 96 TCR-beta libraries covered PBMC samples along with longitudinal samples, technical triplicates, and paired sorted CD4+ and CD8+ T-cell subsets. What the work shows at the level of the full study, not this receptor alone: No clinical or MRI features were associated with the MS cluster, and the authors said that larger cohorts are needed. In phylogenetic analysis, the repertoires of 18 of 34 MS patients grouped into a cluster of related CDR3 sequences, which suggests a possible signature at the repertoire level. Across subjects, expanded clones never shared an identical CDR3 amino acid sequence, which suggests that the TCR-beta repertoires in every group were private. TCR clonal expansion was highest in HAM/TSP patients and lowest in MS patients, with MS patients falling below even healthy controls.

The CDR3 starts with the cysteine, ends with the phenylalanine, and has 15 residues. Here the CDR3 DNA is all that survives: 45 bases in frame from base 1. As encoded in the germline V gene (reference sequence), CDR1 is DFQATT while CDR2 is SNEGSKA. Trimming at the junction amounts to 3 bases on V and 6 bases on J, and the germline ends lie 17 bases apart. cDNA was synthesized by template-switch 5'RACE using a primer with a 10-nucleotide random unique molecular identifier that tagged each TCR transcript. Over 170 million TCR-beta sequences, covering 15-18 subjects, were produced in each sequencing run. The RNeasy kit was used to extract total RNA. The KAPA Real-time Library Amplification kit was used to amplify TCR-beta VDJ regions with primers targeting the TCR constant region and the 5'RACE anchor. Sample indexes and Illumina adaptors were added in a first PCR, after which library yield was increased in a second PCR. After purification with Ampure beads, the TCR product of roughly 650 bp was size-selected on a 2% E-gel SizeSelection system. Library quality was checked on a Bioanalyzer, concentration was measured with Qubit, and libraries were quantified with the Kapa Library Quantification kit before pooling. Libraries were sequenced paired-end 2 x 150 bp on an Illumina HiSeq 2500. To increase sequence diversity, about 24-32% phiX was spiked into each library pool. On the authors' methods: Quality-filtered reads were processed with the UMI-based MiGEC pipeline, and over 85% of raw TCR sequences were removed by the MiGEC pipeline during error correction. VDJ genes were aligned to IMGT germline references, and each clonotype was defined by a unique CDR3 amino acid sequence together with V-J genes. Clonal expansion, Shannon diversity and CDR3 relatedness were evaluated with VDJtools (CalcPairwiseDistances, ClusterSamples), while phylogenetic trees were built in CLCbio workbench. Using coefficient-of-variation modelling across technical triplicates, the study counted a clone as expanded if it had at least 8 unique UMIs. TCRdb reprocessing: public reads trimmed at Q25 with fastp, clones called with MiXCR, in-frame beta chains kept. Each CDR3 protein gets just one entry, which takes the most common genes and DNA from the rows behind it. The V and J calls come from TCRdb's annotation, not from the publication. A total of roughly 100,000 distinct CDR3 sequences appear in this sample, around 3.3% of them only once. Of the sample, approximately 5.9% is held by the ten largest clones.

This sequence uses TRBV20-1 and TRBJ2-2; no confident D gene assignment can be made. The sequencing sample was made of PBMCs. This TCR came from a woman aged 18-29 years with multiple sclerosis. The bases read TGCAGTGCTAGGGGGTCCCGGGCCTGGGCCGGGGAGCTGTTTTTT. Protein translation: CSARGSRAWAGELFF.